These T cell receptor beta chains were read from a single sample in a study of blood T cell repertoires in COVID-19. Libraries were prepared by immunoSEQ multiplex PCR; TCRdb keeps only in-frame clonotypes and omits some of them. This table has some 250,000 clones, 84% appearing once. The sample consisted of peripheral blood. The receptors were sampled from a man aged 60 to 75 with acute or convalescent COVID-19. Each CDR3 is given without its conserved first and last residue. D genes are given only for firm matches. Only part of the rows carry a size: once, few, many, or a class if the clone is expanded.

clone size,V gene,D gene,J gene,CDR3 protein
NA,TRBV28,NA,TRBJ2-3,ASRPFSGASTDTQY
NA,TRBV4-2,TRBD2,TRBJ2-5,ASSPEGGEETQY
NA,TRBV30,NA,TRBJ1-6,AWSLPGPYSPLH
NA,TRBV6-2/TRBV6-3,NA,TRBJ2-3,ASSYGGSTDTQY
once,TRBV9,TRBD1,TRBJ2-1,ASSPPGTGASHNEQF
few,TRBV7-3,TRBD1,TRBJ2-5,ASSPRSGQMVKETQY
few,TRBV2,TRBD1,TRBJ1-1,ASREGAPYTEAF
few,TRBV23-1,TRBD1,TRBJ1-1,ASSHRDENHTPGGRHTEAF
NA,TRBV5-1,TRBD1,TRBJ1-1,ASSLVVDRVSTEAF
NA,TRBV4-3,NA,TRBJ1-5,ASSQDRGVGGQPQH
NA,TRBV18,NA,TRBJ1-1,ASSPSPGMNTEAF
NA,TRBV25-1,NA,TRBJ2-7,ASSRVHEQY
NA,TRBV5-1,NA,TRBJ1-4,ASSLAWSVEEKLF
few,TRBV5-6,TRBD1,TRBJ2-7,ASSLDGTGVYEQY
NA,TRBV10-3,NA,TRBJ2-1,AISESYSSYNEQF
NA,TRBV5-1,TRBD2,TRBJ2-3,ASSLVATASGNRIAPDTQY
NA,TRBV30,TRBD1,TRBJ2-5,AWSVRTGGPKTQY
NA,TRBV10-1,TRBD1,TRBJ1-1,ASSESGRGSTTEAF
few,TRBV27,TRBD1,TRBJ1-4,ASSLSQTGVREKLF
NA,TRBV9,NA,TRBJ2-2,ASSGQQGGELF
NA,TRBV5-4,TRBD1,TRBJ2-7,ASSIQGQGAKQY
NA,TRBV4-2,NA,TRBJ1-3,ASSQEGVSGNTIY
NA,TRBV6-1,TRBD1,TRBJ2-3,ASSESDRASDTQY
NA,TRBV2,TRBD1,TRBJ1-4,ASRRGQHNEKLF
NA,TRBV2,TRBD1,TRBJ1-1,ASSRTGYTEAF
NA,TRBV3-1/TRBV3-2,TRBD2,TRBJ2-7,ASSHVRGGDEQY
many,TRBV6-6,NA,TRBJ2-7,ASSPEIRHPYEQY
once,TRBV29-1,TRBD2,TRBJ2-5,SVPESGGAGETQY
NA,TRBV15,NA,TRBJ2-7,ATSRGGGPYEQY
few,TRBV7-2,NA,TRBJ1-2,ASSWSEDTAMQGYT
NA,TRBV2,NA,TRBJ2-2,ASSERQITLTGELF
NA,TRBV30,TRBD1,TRBJ2-7,AWTRTGGYEQY
NA,TRBV18,TRBD1,TRBJ2-7,ASSLRDSAYEQY
NA,TRBV7-9,TRBD1,TRBJ2-5,ASSPVDRGETQY
NA,TRBV10-3,NA,TRBJ2-3,AIGRSSADTQY
NA,TRBV5-8,NA,TRBJ1-1,ASSFSPRKHDYTEAF
few,TRBV5-4,NA,TRBJ2-6,ASSLNRAGANVLT
NA,TRBV6-5,NA,TRBJ1-3,ASRAGISGNTIY
NA,TRBV30,TRBD2,TRBJ2-3,AWSEGLAGEGDTQY
NA,TRBV5-1,NA,TRBJ2-3,ASSLALSSTDTQY
NA,TRBV4-2,TRBD2,TRBJ2-3,ASSQDITSGNTDTQY
NA,TRBV15,TRBD2,TRBJ2-7,ATSRDWASGSREQY
NA,TRBV11-1,NA,TRBJ1-4,ASSSGVEEKLF
NA,TRBV9,NA,TRBJ2-6,ASSVPGTLSGANVLT
NA,TRBV11-2,NA,TRBJ2-3,ASSLGADTQY